This T cell receptor (beta chain) was sequenced during a study of T cell clusters in autoimmune cytopenias. The CDR3 contains 16 residues. Germline loops: CDR1 SGHRS, CDR2 YFSETQ. TRB was amplified by touch-down multiplex PCR, primer pools A and B combined. TCRdb re-called the multiplex PCR reads and gives one entry per CDR3 protein, without DNA. This sample contains 4,500 to 5,500 distinct CDR3 sequences. About 37,500 genome equivalents of blood DNA were amplified for TRB. This sample was shared with a second study, whose subject was T cell repertoires in aging, cancer and after chemotherapy. Turning to that study: These repertoire data do not allow conclusions about immunological memory after chemotherapy.

Sequencing was performed on peripheral blood. The TCR was taken from a human donor with chronic lymphocytic leukemia. The donor label of this sample is uncertain. This chain connects TRBV5-1 to TRBJ1-1; TCRdb designates TRBD1, a call that cannot be tested without DNA. Here the CDR3 reads CASSLGKRQGRTEAFF.